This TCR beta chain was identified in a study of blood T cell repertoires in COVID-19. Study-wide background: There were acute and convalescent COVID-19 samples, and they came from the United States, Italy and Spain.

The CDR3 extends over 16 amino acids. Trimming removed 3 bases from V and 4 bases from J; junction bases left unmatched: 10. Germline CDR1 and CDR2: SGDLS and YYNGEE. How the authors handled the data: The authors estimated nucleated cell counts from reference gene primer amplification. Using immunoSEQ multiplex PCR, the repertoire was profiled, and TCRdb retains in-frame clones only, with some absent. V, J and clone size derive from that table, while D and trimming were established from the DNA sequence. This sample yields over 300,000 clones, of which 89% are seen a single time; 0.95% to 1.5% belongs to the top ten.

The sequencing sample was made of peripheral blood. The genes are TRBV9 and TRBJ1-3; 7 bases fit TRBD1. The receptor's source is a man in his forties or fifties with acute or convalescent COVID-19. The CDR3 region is CASSEWGQIRGNTIYF. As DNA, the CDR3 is TGTGCCAGCAGCGAGTGGGGACAGATAAGGGGAAACACCATATATTTT.